What follows are 32 T cell receptor beta chains derived from one specimen sequenced in a study of CD8 T cells in Susac syndrome. RNA, at about 0.45 to 1 ug, was reverse transcribed with random hexamers. TCRdb re-called the immunoSEQ multiplex PCR reads with MiXCR, one entry per CDR3 protein. The data show approximately 210,000 distinct CDR3 sequences, roughly 96% seen once. Sequenced input: CD4+ T cells from PBMCs. These receptors were collected from a human donor with multiple sclerosis.

The chain uses TRBV29-1 and TRBJ2-1; D is ambiguous. The V gene's germline CDR1 is SQVTM and CDR2 ANQGSEA. V was shortened by 5 bases and J by 2 bases, with 13 bases between the two germline ends. CDR3 length: 14 residues. The CDR3 loop is CSVLGGKAYNEQFF. CDR3 DNA sequence: TGCAGCGTTTTGGGCGGCAAAGCCTACAATGAGCAGTTCTTC.

The chain combines TRBV3-1 with TRBJ2-3; the match to TRBD2 covers 12 bases. Per germline, CDR1 LGHDT and CDR2 YNNKEL (reference sequence). CDR3 size: 16 residues. The V segment lost 3 bases and the J segment 2 bases; nucleotides outside the gene matches: 3. CDR3 amino acids: CASSHGTSGSTDTQYF. In nucleotides, the CDR3 is TGTGCCAGCAGCCACGGGACTAGCGGGTCCACAGATACGCAGTATTTT.

This rearrangement joins TRBV27 to TRBJ2-2; 7 nucleotides align to TRBD2. The ends lost 8 bases at V and 1 base at J; junction bases unmatched: 7. Germline V gives CDR1 MNHEY, CDR2 SMNVEV (reference sequence). This CDR3 region has 15 residues. The CDR3 loop is CASGGVFGNTGELFF. The CDR3 region has the DNA TGTGCCAGCGGGGGGGTCTTCGGGAACACCGGGGAGCTGTTTTTT.

The V gene is TRBV15, the J gene TRBJ2-6; possibly TRBD1 or TRBD2 for D (5 bases each). V lost 2 bases and J 4 bases, leaving 15 bases between the germline ends. The CDR3 contains 17 residues. Germline V gene lookup returns CDR1 LNHNV and CDR2 YYDKDF (reference sequence). CDR3 protein: CATSRKPFGTGANVLTF. In DNA form, the CDR3 reads TGTGCCACCAGCAGAAAACCATTTGGGACCGGGGCCAACGTCCTGACTTTC. The full variable domain, its missing parts supplied by reference TRBV15 and TRBJ2-6, is DAMVIQNPRYQVTQFGKPVTLSCSQTLNHNVMYWYQQKSSQAPKLLFHYYDKDFNNEADTPDNFQSRRPNTSFCFLDIRSPGLGDTAMYLCATSRKPFGTGANVLTFGAGSRLTVL.

This clonotype has only one observation. This chain connects TRBV5-8 to TRBJ1-2; 7 bases fit TRBD1. Trimming took 4 bases from V and 3 from J; bases not matched to a gene: 9. The CDR3 has 15 amino acids. Per germline, CDR1 SGHTS and CDR2 YDEGEE. DNA of the CDR3: TGTGCCAGCAGCACCCCCGGGACAGTGCACTATGGCTACACCTTC. Its translation is CASSTPGTVHYGYTF. The full variable domain, completed using reference TRBV5-8 and TRBJ1-2, is EAGVTQSPTHLIKTRGQQATLRCSPISGHTSVYWYQQALGLGLQFLLWYDEGEERNRGNFPPRFSGRQFPNYSSELNVNALELEDSALYLCASSTPGTVHYGYTFGSGTRLTVV.

V and J are TRBV29-1 and TRBJ2-7, with D hard to call. V lost 4 bases to trimming and J lost 0 bases, with 10 bases between them. CDR1 is SQVTM and CDR2 is ANQGSEA in the germline V gene. The CDR3 contains 13 residues. Here the CDR3 DNA reads TGCAGCGTTGGCCCCAGGAGCTCCTACGAGCAGTACTTC. It yields the protein CSVGPRSSYEQYF.

The chain uses TRBV12-3 or TRBV12-4 and TRBJ2-5; 7 bases align to TRBD1. V shed 3 bases, J shed 0 bases, and the junction held 4 bases outside the gene matches. The CDR3 is 15 residues long. Here the CDR3 reads CASSFDRAYQETQYF. DNA of the CDR3: TGTGCCAGCAGTTTCGACAGGGCTTACCAAGAGACCCAGTACTTC.

The chain combines TRBV15 with TRBJ2-3; unclear D gene. CDR3 length equals 14 residues. Trimming removed 5 bases from V and 3 bases from J, with 12 bases in between. Per the germline V gene, CDR1 is LNHNV and CDR2 is YYDKDF (reference sequence). The DNA for the CDR3 is TGTGCCACCAGCTCCCAGCGAGGAACAGATACGCAGTATTTT. This sequence encodes CATSSQRGTDTQYF.

This chain connects TRBV29-1 to TRBJ2-1; no reliable D call. The CDR3 runs 14 residues. The V gene's germline CDR1 is SQVTM and CDR2 ANQGSEA. The ends were cut back, 3 bases at V and 0 bases at J, with 9 bases in the middle. CDR3 bases: TGCAGCGTTGAGACTGCTCCCTCCTACAATGAGCAGTTCTTC. It specifies CSVETAPSYNEQFF.

The chain carries TRBV27 and TRBJ2-1; no firm D call. The CDR3 is made up of 16 amino acids. Between the trimmed V and J ends, which lost 0 bases and 2 bases, there was a span of 11 bases. Per the germline V gene, CDR1 is MNHEY and CDR2 is SMNVEV (reference sequence). CDR3 sequence reads: CASSLSFDGAYNEQFF. The CDR3 nucleotides are TGTGCCAGCAGTTTATCCTTCGATGGGGCCTACAATGAGCAGTTCTTC.

This chain connects TRBV3-1 to TRBJ1-1; the D is unclear. Trimming removed 4 bases at V and 0 bases at J, with 9 bases between. The V gene's germline CDR1 is LGHDT and CDR2 YNNKEL (reference sequence). This CDR3 is 14 amino acids long. The CDR3 protein is CASSPTTVNTEAFF. The CDR3 DNA is TGTGCCAGCAGCCCTACGACGGTGAACACTGAAGCTTTCTTT.

The V gene is TRBV29-1, the J gene TRBJ2-3; a possible D gene is TRBD2 (5 bases). V was clipped by 6 bases and J by 6 bases, with 13 bases between them. This CDR3 has 12 amino acids. Germline-derived CDR1 and CDR2 are SQVTM and ANQGSEA. CDR3 coding DNA: TGCAGCGTACACAGAGGGTTGGATACGCAGTATTTT. Residues: CSVHRGLDTQYF.

This chain uses TRBV20-1 with TRBJ1-1; D gene unclear. CDR3 length equals 15 residues. Trimming removed 2 bases from V and 4 bases from J, with 17 bases in between. Germline values: CDR1 DFQATT, CDR2 SNEGSKA (reference sequence). CDR3 protein: CSARTPAGVGTEAFF. The CDR3 bases are TGCAGTGCTAGAACCCCCGCCGGAGTGGGCACTGAAGCTTTCTTT.

The V call is TRBV6-5, the J call TRBJ2-6, with a possible D match to TRBD1 (5 bases). Germline V CDR1 and CDR2: MNHEY, SVGAGI. Trimming removed 7 bases from V and 4 bases from J, with 11 bases in between. This CDR3 is built from 14 residues. CDR3 amino acids: CASKQGVGANVLTF. CDR3 in DNA: TGTGCCAGCAAACAAGGGGTAGGGGCCAACGTCCTGACTTTC.

V is TRBV29-1 and J is TRBJ2-5; 8 bases are a match to TRBD1. Germline trimming cut 3 bases from V and 2 bases from J; bases unmatched to any gene: 2. The CDR3 covers 13 residues. CDR1 SQVTM and CDR2 ANQGSEA come from the germline V gene. The CDR3 nucleotides are TGCAGCGTTGAGACAGGGGCGCAAGAGACCCAGTACTTC. It specifies CSVETGAQETQYF.

J is TRBJ2-3 and V is TRBV4-1; unclear D gene. CDR1 and CDR2 from the germline V gene are MGHRA and YSYEKL. The CDR3 consists of 15 residues. Trimming pared 1 base from V and 0 bases from J, leaving 8 bases between. The CDR3 DNA sequence: TGCGCCAGCAGCCAAGTACAACCGAGCACAGATACGCAGTATTTT. This sequence encodes CASSQVQPSTDTQYF.

The DNA for the CDR3 is TGTGCCAGCAGTTTAAGTGGTCTCGCGAGGGTCCACGAGCAGTACTTC. Amino acid sequence: CASSLSGLARVHEQYF. This chain uses TRBV28 with TRBJ2-7; D may be TRBD2 (5 bases). In germline, CDR1 is MDHEN, CDR2 SYDVKM. V lost 2 bases and J 5 bases, leaving 19 bases between the germline ends. This CDR3 has 16 amino acids.

CDR3 in DNA: TGCAGCGTTGCGGAGGTCTACGAGCAGTACTTC. This sequence encodes CSVAEVYEQYF. The rearrangement joins TRBV29-1 to TRBJ2-7, with D possibly matching TRBD2 (5 bases). There are 11 residues in the CDR3. V shed 4 bases and J shed 3 bases, with 7 bases lying between them. Germline V gives CDR1 SQVTM, CDR2 ANQGSEA.

The rearrangement joins TRBV5-1 to TRBJ2-5; a possible D gene is TRBD1 (6 bases). Trimming removed 4 bases at V and 1 base at J, with 11 bases between. CDR1 and CDR2 (germline): SGHRS, YFSETQ. The CDR3 runs to 14 residues. CDR3 amino acids: CASSVGHRQETQYF. In DNA form, the CDR3 reads TGCGCCAGCAGCGTGGGACATCGCCAAGAGACCCAGTACTTC.

The CDR3 bases are TGCAGCGTTCGGACTGAAGGCCTCGGATACTTC. This gives the protein CSVRTEGLGYF. The genes are TRBV29-1 and TRBJ2-7; D may be TRBD2 (5 bases). This CDR3 has 11 amino acids. Germline values: CDR1 SQVTM, CDR2 ANQGSEA. V dropped 5 bases and J dropped 13 bases, with 18 bases sitting between them.

This clonotype was recorded once. This chain links TRBV6-6 with TRBJ2-5; D tentatively fits TRBD1 or TRBD2 (5 bases each). Deletions cut 2 bases from V and 5 bases from J, with 12 bases between. The CDR3 contains 14 residues. From germline, CDR1 is MNHNY and CDR2 SVGAGI (reference sequence). CDR3 protein: CASSYLGWGETQYF. CDR3 DNA sequence: TGTGCCAGCAGTTACCTCGGATGGGGGGAGACCCAGTACTTC.

V is TRBV10-3 and J is TRBJ2-3, with TRBD2 matching 9 bases. The CDR3 is made up of 14 amino acids. The germline V gene encodes CDR1 ENHRY and CDR2 SYGVKD. V gave up 10 bases and J gave up 2 bases; unmatched junction bases: 7. The DNA for the CDR3 is TGTGCCAACCAAGCGGGAGGACCCACAGATACGCAGTATTTT. It translates to CANQAGGPTDTQYF.

The chain links TRBV3-1 to TRBJ2-3; D may be TRBD2 (7 bases). This CDR3 region has 17 residues. Trimming cost V 5 bases and J 0 bases, with 18 bases left between them. The V gene's germline CDR1 is LGHDT and CDR2 YNNKEL (reference sequence). The CDR3 sequence is CASSGQGWRGSTDTQYF. The CDR3 region has the DNA TGTGCCAGCAGCGGCCAGGGGTGGCGGGGGAGCACAGATACGCAGTATTTT.

CDR3 sequence: CASSQRTDTYEQYF. In DNA form, the CDR3 reads TGTGCCAGCAGCCAACGAACTGACACCTACGAGCAGTACTTC. The chain joins TRBV9 to TRBJ2-7; no clear D gene. This CDR3 has 14 residues. Germline CDR1 is SGDLS and CDR2 is YYNGEE. V was trimmed by 4 bases and J by 2 bases, leaving 13 bases between them.

The chain joins TRBV3-1 to TRBJ1-1, with 11 bases matching TRBD1. The junction had 2 bases not matched to a gene; V was cut back by 2 bases and J by 9 bases. The CDR3 consists of 13 residues. Germline CDR1 is LGHDT and CDR2 is YNNKEL (reference sequence). In nucleotides, the CDR3 is TGTGCCAGCAGCCAATCGGACAGGGGGCAAGCTTTCTTT. It is translated as CASSQSDRGQAFF.

The rearrangement joins TRBV3-1 to TRBJ1-2; D uncertain. This CDR3 is 12 amino acids long. Per germline, CDR1 LGHDT and CDR2 YNNKEL (reference sequence). Between the trimmed V and J ends, which lost 3 bases and 7 bases, there was a span of 9 bases. CDR3 nucleotides: TGTGCCAGCAGCCACCTGTTGGCTGGCTACACCTTC. This gives the protein CASSHLLAGYTF.

This sequence joins TRBV15 and TRBJ2-1; D possibly corresponds to TRBD2 (6 bases). V was cut by 4 bases and J by 9 bases, with 19 bases left in between. This CDR3 is 15 amino acids long. The germline gives CDR1 LNHNV, CDR2 YYDKDF (reference sequence). The CDR3 loop is CATSNNFGRRGEQFF. CDR3 coding DNA: TGTGCCACCAGCAATAACTTTGGGAGGCGGGGTGAGCAGTTCTTC.

The rearrangement uses TRBV29-1 and TRBJ2-2, with D possibly being TRBD2 (6 bases). Germline CDR1 is SQVTM and CDR2 is ANQGSEA. This CDR3 contains 12 residues. Trimming cost V 8 bases and J 1 base, with 8 bases left between them. CDR3 residues: CSYGGNTGELFF. The CDR3 nucleotides read TGCAGCTACGGGGGGAACACCGGGGAGCTGTTTTTT.

CDR3 coding DNA: TGTGCCAGCAGTTACCCCGGGACTAGCGGAACGCGCGAGCAGTACTTC. Translated, it gives CASSYPGTSGTREQYF. The V and J genes are TRBV6-6 and TRBJ2-7; 11 positions agree with TRBD2. With 2 bases clipped from V and 6 bases from J, the junction kept 9 bases outside the gene matches. The CDR3 extends over 16 amino acids. Germline CDR1 reads MNHNY; CDR2 reads SVGAGI (reference sequence).

The V and J genes are TRBV7-9 and TRBJ2-7; D is perhaps TRBD2 (6 bases). V was cut by 7 bases and J by 2 bases, with 12 bases left in between. Germline lookup yields CDR1 SEHNR and CDR2 FQNEAQ (reference sequence). CDR3 length: 13 amino acids. The CDR3 DNA is TGTGCCAGCACCCCCCTAGCGACCTACGAGCAGTACTTC. This gives the protein CASTPLATYEQYF.

This clonotype has a single count. V and J are TRBV9 and TRBJ1-2, with 7 bases fitting TRBD1. The CDR3 spans 15 residues. CDR1 and CDR2 from the germline V gene are SGDLS and YYNGEE. J gave up 2 bases and V 3 bases, and 7 bases lay outside the gene matches. CDR3 in DNA: TGTGCCAGCAGCGAGAGAATACAGGGGAACTATGGCTACACCTTC. Protein product: CASSERIQGNYGYTF.

The genes are TRBV5-1 and TRBJ2-5; no reliable D call. Per germline, CDR1 SGHRS and CDR2 YFSETQ. The CDR3 consists of 12 residues. Trimming pared 2 bases from V and 5 bases from J, leaving 7 bases between. DNA for the CDR3: TGCGCCAGCAGCTTACAAAGGGAGACCCAGTACTTC. This gives the protein CASSLQRETQYF. The whole variable domain, filled in from reference TRBV5-1 and TRBJ2-5, reads KAGVTQTPRYLIKTRGQQVTLSCSPISGHRSVSWYQQTPGQGLQFLFEYFSETQRNKGNFPGRFSGRQFSNSRSEMNVSTLELGDSALYLCASSLQRETQYFGPGTRLLVL.